This T cell receptor beta chain was obtained from a study of T cell changes during pregnancy in multiple sclerosis. A single count supports this clone. Sequencing used immunoSEQ multiplex PCR; TCRdb keeps in-frame clones, though not all of them. Of more than 50,000 clones in the sample, around 94% are singletons; the top ten hold about 2.6%. The V gene end was trimmed by 0 bases and the J gene end by 6 bases; junction bases not matched to a gene: 6. The CDR3 totals 15 residues. Germline loops: CDR1 SGDLS, CDR2 YYNGEE. This specimen was CD8+ T cells from peripheral blood mononuclear cells, taken after pregnancy. The rearrangement uses TRBV9 and TRBJ2-1, with TRBD2 identical over 7 bases. The TCR comes from a female donor with multiple sclerosis, enrolled in a pregnancy study. The CDR3 nucleotides read TGTGCCAGCAGCGTAGGCGGGAGTGCGTCCAATGAGCAGTTCTTC. Translating gives CASSVGGSASNEQFF. Combining the CDR3 with reference TRBV9 and TRBJ2-1 gives the whole variable domain DSGVTQTPKHLITATGQRVTLRCSPRSGDLSVYWYQQSLDQGLQFLIQYYNGEERAKGNILERFSAQQFPDLHSELNLSSLELGDSALYFCASSVGGSASNEQFFGPGTRLTVL.